A single sample is the source of the 5 T cell receptor beta chains below, sequenced in a study of blood T cell repertoires in COVID-19. TCRdb's table, derived via immunoSEQ multiplex PCR, lists solely in-frame clones and lacks some. The sample records 95,000 to 150,000 clones, just under 80% being singletons. Sequencing was performed on peripheral blood. These receptor sequences come from a man aged 55-75 years with active or convalescent COVID-19.

This clone has just a few counts. This sequence joins TRBV19 and TRBJ1-5; D ambiguous. CDR3 length: 12 amino acids. V lost 2 bases to trimming and J lost 4 bases, with 3 bases between them. Germline loops: CDR1 LNHDA, CDR2 SQIVND (reference sequence). The DNA for the CDR3 is TGTGCCAGTAGTATACAGAATCAGCCCCAGCATTTT. The encoded protein is CASSIQNQPQHF.

The chain has TRBV6-2 or TRBV6-3 and TRBJ1-4, with TRBD1 matching 8 bases. The CDR3 consists of 15 residues. The V and J ends lost 2 bases and 7 bases, in that order; junction bases with no gene match: 6. Germline CDR1 reads MNHEY; CDR2 reads SVGEGT. The CDR3 sequence is CASSYTGQGGEKLFF. As DNA, the CDR3 is TGTGCCAGCAGTTACACCGGACAGGGAGGTGAAAAACTGTTTTTT.

The V gene is TRBV5-5, the J gene TRBJ1-2; D not certain. The V and J ends lost 1 base and 8 bases respectively, with 9 bases between them. The CDR3 is made up of 12 amino acids. CDR1 SGHKS and CDR2 YYEKEE come from the germline V gene (reference sequence). Here the CDR3 reads CASSLLAYGYTF. The CDR3 DNA reads as TGTGCCAGCAGCTTGTTGGCTTACGGCTACACCTTC.

The chain uses TRBV11-2 and TRBJ2-3, with 9 bases aligning to TRBD1. V shed 1 base and J 4 bases; nucleotides not matched to a gene: 3. CDR1 is SGHAT, CDR2 FQNNGV, per germline. This CDR3 spans 15 amino acids. This chain's CDR3 is CASSLGDRVADTQYF. The DNA for the CDR3 is TGTGCCAGCAGCTTAGGGGACAGGGTGGCAGATACGCAGTATTTT.

The chain uses TRBV6-5 and TRBJ2-7; 7 nucleotides line up with TRBD2. V trimming: 6 bases; J trimming: 6 bases; junction bases outside the gene matches: 11. The CDR3 sequence is 14 residues long. CDR1 is MNHEY and CDR2 is SVGAGI in the germline V gene. The CDR3 DNA reads as TGTGCCAGCAGGTGGGGTAGCGGGTTTACCGAGCAGTACTTC. Its translation is CASRWGSGFTEQYF.